Presented here are 26 T cell receptor beta chains from one specimen sequenced in a study of high-grade serous ovarian cancer treatment subgroups. Tumor tissue was taken before any definitive surgery or chemotherapy was given. TCRdb's copy holds only in-frame clones and misses some; the assay was immunoSEQ multiplex PCR. This sample carries 9,100 or so clones, roughly 78% of them seen once, and the ten largest clones take 10% to 13%. The sample comprised tumor tissue. Receptors originate from a human donor with high-grade serous ovarian cancer.

CDR3 protein: CASSLDRTGTHYEQYF. CDR3 nucleotides: TGTGCCAGCAGCTTAGATCGCACAGGGACCCACTACGAGCAGTACTTC. V and J are TRBV11-2 and TRBJ2-7; TRBD1 might be the D (6 bases). This CDR3 spans 16 amino acids. V lost 0 bases and J 3 bases, leaving 15 bases between the germline ends. Germline V gene data show CDR1 as SGHAT and CDR2 as FQNNGV.

The CDR3 DNA reads as TGTGCCAGTAACCCCGGAAGTGCAGGACCCTACGAGCAGTACTTC. Residues: CASNPGSAGPYEQYF. The genes are TRBV19 and TRBJ2-7; no clear D. Germline CDR1 is LNHDA and CDR2 is SQIVND (reference sequence). CDR3 length: 15 residues. Trimming pared 7 bases from V and 2 bases from J, leaving 18 bases between.

The chain couples TRBV28 to TRBJ2-7, with a weak D call TRBD2 (6 bases). Trimming cost V 5 bases and J 3 bases, with 14 bases left between them. The CDR3 is made up of 14 amino acids. Germline V gives CDR1 MDHEN, CDR2 SYDVKM. CDR3 in amino acids: CASSRSGVVYEQYF. DNA for the CDR3: TGTGCCAGCAGTCGGTCGGGAGTGGTCTACGAGCAGTACTTC.

The chain employs TRBV7-9 and TRBJ1-4, with unresolved D. Trimming stripped 2 bases from V and 0 bases from J, with 7 bases between. Germline V lookup: CDR1 SEHNR, CDR2 FQNEAQ (reference sequence). The CDR3 spans 15 residues. The CDR3 DNA follows: TGTGCCAGCAGCTTACTCGGGGCAACTAATGAAAAACTGTTTTTT. Its translation: CASSLLGATNEKLFF. The variable domain in full, with the rest retrieved from reference TRBV7-9 and TRBJ1-4, is DTGVSQNPRHKITKRGQNVTFRCDPISEHNRLYWYRQTLGQGPEFLTYFQNEAQLEKSRLLSDRFSAERPKGSFSTLEIQRTEQGDSAMYLCASSLLGATNEKLFFGSGTQLSVL.

The sample holds a few counts of this clone. The chain recombines TRBV9 with TRBJ1-2; unclear D gene. Germline V gives CDR1 SGDLS, CDR2 YYNGEE. This CDR3 spans 15 amino acids. Deletions cut 4 bases from V and 2 bases from J, with 15 bases between. CDR3 sequence reads: CASSSRQAENYGYTF. CDR3 bases: TGTGCCAGCAGCAGTAGGCAGGCAGAGAACTATGGCTACACCTTC.

The CDR3 DNA reads TGTGCCAGCAGTCTAAGAGCGAAGGAAAAACTGTTTTTT. It is translated as CASSLRAKEKLFF. The chain recombines TRBV5-6 with TRBJ1-4; no firm D call. The V gene's germline CDR1 is SGHDT and CDR2 YYEEEE. CDR3 length equals 13 residues. Trimming removed 5 bases at V and 8 bases at J, with 13 bases between.

This chain links TRBV10-3 with TRBJ2-5; D is unresolved. The CDR3 totals 14 residues. Trimming left V 3 bases short and J 5 bases short, with 13 bases between. The germline V gene has CDR1 ENHRY and CDR2 SYGVKD. Here the CDR3 reads CAISDITQGETQYF. The CDR3 DNA reads TGTGCCATCAGTGACATTACCCAAGGGGAGACCCAGTACTTC.

This clone was detected once. One end of the junction is discordant with germline, which a read error may explain. The V call is TRBV7-7, the J call TRBJ2-1, with 15 bases aligning to TRBD2. Germline V gene lookup returns CDR1 SSHAT and CDR2 FNYEAQ (reference sequence). The CDR3 is 20 residues long. The CDR3 loop reads CASSLDGTSGRPSHYNEQFF. The CDR3 DNA reads TGTGCTAGCAGCTTAGATGGGACTAGCGGGAGGCCCTCTCACTACAATGAGCAGTTCTTC.

The V gene is TRBV14, the J gene TRBJ1-1, with TRBD1 matching over 10 bases. The CDR3 is 16 amino acids. With V trimmed by 4 bases and J by 2 bases, 7 bases remained unmatched. Germline V CDR1 and CDR2: SGHDN, FVKESK. The CDR3 protein is CASSLRQGAINTEAFF. CDR3 in DNA: TGTGCCAGCAGCCTCAGACAGGGGGCTATTAACACTGAAGCTTTCTTT.

V is TRBV28 and J is TRBJ1-2, with D unclear. The CDR3 sequence is 12 residues long. V gave up 5 bases and J gave up 7 bases, with 11 bases separating them. Germline V gives CDR1 MDHEN, CDR2 SYDVKM. The CDR3 here is CASSLPTSGYTF. CDR3 bases: TGTGCCAGCAGTCTCCCCACGAGTGGCTACACCTTC.

This clone appeared once. The chain recombines TRBV28 with TRBJ2-2, with TRBD2 matching 7 bases. CDR1 is MDHEN and CDR2 is SYDVKM in the germline V gene. V was clipped by 6 bases and J by 7 bases; unmatched bases: 8. The CDR3 runs to 14 residues. The CDR3 DNA is TGTGCCAGCAGCAAAAAGGGGAGGGGCGGGGAGCTGTTTTTT. Translated, it gives CASSKKGRGGELFF.

The gene calls are TRBV28 and TRBJ1-5; D perhaps matches TRBD1 (6 bases). Deletions cut 3 bases from V and 3 bases from J, with 21 bases between. Germline V lookup: CDR1 MDHEN, CDR2 SYDVKM. The CDR3 has 18 amino acids. In DNA, the CDR3 is TGTGCCAGCAGTTTTTTGATCGGGCTCGCAGGGGACAATCAGCCCCAGCATTTT. The encoded protein is CASSFLIGLAGDNQPQHF.

The V and J genes are TRBV6-6 and TRBJ1-4; 7 bases align to TRBD1. V gave up 6 bases and J gave up 8 bases; unmatched junction bases: 6. Germline V CDR1 and CDR2: MNHNY, SVGAGI (reference sequence). This CDR3 is 13 amino acids long. The CDR3 is CASRPPTGEKLFF. The CDR3, as DNA: TGTGCCAGCAGACCCCCGACAGGGGAAAAACTGTTTTTT.

This clone was found once. DNA for the CDR3: TGTGCCAGCAGCCGACAGGAAAATCAGCCCCAGCATTTT. Translated, it gives CASSRQENQPQHF. The J gene is TRBJ1-5, the V gene TRBV6-1; D is possibly TRBD1 (6 bases). The CDR3 is 13 amino acids. In germline, CDR1 is MNHNS, CDR2 SASEGT. V was trimmed by 6 bases and J by 4 bases, leaving 10 bases between them.

Only a few counts were recorded for this clone. The chain is built from TRBV7-9 and TRBJ2-1; 12 bases are a match to TRBD1. The CDR3 is 15 amino acids. Germline CDR1 is SEHNR and CDR2 is FQNEAQ (reference sequence). Unmatched junction bases numbered 3, after V lost 3 bases and J lost 6 bases. The CDR3 DNA follows: TGTGCCAGCAGCTTGGGGACAGGGGGCTTCAATGAGCAGTTCTTC. Its protein product is CASSLGTGGFNEQFF.

The CDR3 is CATKWTHGEQYF. CDR3 in DNA: TGTGCCACCAAATGGACCCATGGAGAACAGTACTTC. The chain couples TRBV6-5 to TRBJ2-5; D unresolved. The CDR3 has 12 residues. Germline-derived CDR1 and CDR2 are MNHEY and SVGAGI. Deletions cut 10 bases from V and 11 bases from J, with 20 bases between.

This clone was recorded once. As DNA, the CDR3 is TGTGCCAGCAGTGTTTGGGATCCTTCCTACGAGCAGTACTTC. Translating it yields CASSVWDPSYEQYF. The chain has TRBV6-5 and TRBJ2-7; no definite D call. The V gene's germline CDR1 is MNHEY and CDR2 SVGAGI. The CDR3 contains 14 residues. Trimming pared 5 bases from V and 1 base from J, leaving 12 bases between.

This clone was detected a few times. The rearrangement uses TRBV6-5 and TRBJ1-4; D gene uncertain. V was clipped by 3 bases and J by 8 bases, with 19 bases between them. The CDR3 contains 16 residues. Germline V CDR1 and CDR2: MNHEY, SVGAGI. The CDR3 region is CASSYTRTTRGEKLFF. Written as DNA, the CDR3 is TGTGCCAGCAGTTATACCCGTACAACAAGAGGGGAAAAACTGTTTTTT.

The V call is TRBV6-5, the J call TRBJ2-2, with TRBD2 as a possible D gene (5 bases). Trimming took 2 bases from V and 6 from J, leaving 16 bases between them. There are 16 residues in the CDR3. The germline CDR1 and CDR2 sequences are MNHEY and SVGAGI. The CDR3: CASSYAGSLLSGELFF. CDR3 bases: TGTGCCAGCAGTTACGCGGGTTCTCTTTTGTCCGGGGAGCTGTTTTTT.

This clone has more than one count but fewer than ten. The chain combines TRBV7-9 with TRBJ1-1; no definite D call. Germline CDR1 and CDR2: SEHNR and FQNEAQ (reference sequence). Trimming pared 4 bases from V and 4 bases from J, leaving 16 bases between. The CDR3 sequence is 15 residues long. The CDR3 coding sequence is TGTGCCAGCAGCTCGTACACTCCCCGGGGCACTGAAGCTTTCTTT. Translating it yields CASSSYTPRGTEAFF.

The chain links TRBV5-1 to TRBJ2-5, with TRBD2 matching 11 bases. From germline, CDR1 is SGHRS and CDR2 YFSETQ. V lost 0 bases and J lost 2; bases outside the gene matches: 0. The CDR3 has 15 residues. The CDR3: CASSLGLAGQETQYF. The CDR3 DNA reads TGCGCCAGCAGCTTGGGACTAGCGGGACAAGAGACCCAGTACTTC. The variable domain in full, completed from reference TRBV5-1 and TRBJ2-5, reads KAGVTQTPRYLIKTRGQQVTLSCSPISGHRSVSWYQQTPGQGLQFLFEYFSETQRNKGNFPGRFSGRQFSNSRSEMNVSTLELGDSALYLCASSLGLAGQETQYFGPGTRLLVL.

This sequence joins TRBV5-1 and TRBJ2-5; TRBD1 matches at 8 bases. This CDR3 region has 15 residues. Germline V gene sequence: CDR1 SGHRS, CDR2 YFSETQ. The ends lost 4 bases at V and 1 base at J; junction bases unmatched: 6. The chain's CDR3 is CASSADRVGQETQYF. The CDR3 bases are TGCGCCAGCAGCGCGGACAGGGTTGGCCAAGAGACCCAGTACTTC.

The rearrangement joins TRBV28 to TRBJ2-6, with 7 bases aligning to TRBD1. The ends lost 8 bases at V and 0 bases at J; junction bases unmatched: 7. In germline, CDR1 is MDHEN, CDR2 SYDVKM. The CDR3 contains 16 residues. CDR3 nucleotides: TGTGCCAGCGGCGGACAGGCGTTCTCTGGGGCCAACGTCCTGACTTTC. Amino acids: CASGGQAFSGANVLTF.

The chain joins TRBV4-1 to TRBJ2-7, with D possibly being TRBD1 (5 bases). The germline gives CDR1 MGHRA, CDR2 YSYEKL. Between the trimmed V and J ends, which lost 5 bases and 2 bases, there was a span of 13 bases. The CDR3 runs 14 residues. Here the CDR3 DNA reads TGCGCCAGCAGCAGAAAGACAGAGACCTACGAGCAGTACTTC. It codes for CASSRKTETYEQYF.

This clone was recorded a few times. The chain combines TRBV7-2 with TRBJ2-7, with 11 nucleotides matching TRBD2. After removal of 5 bases from V and 9 bases from J, the junction contained 12 bases not matched to a gene. The CDR3 runs 15 residues. Per germline, CDR1 SGHTA and CDR2 FQGNSA. The CDR3 loop is CASSQPLAGALVQYF. In nucleotides, the CDR3 is TGTGCCAGCAGCCAGCCACTAGCGGGAGCCTTGGTGCAGTACTTC.

This rearrangement joins TRBV27 to TRBJ2-5; 10 nucleotides align to TRBD1. The CDR3 contains 16 residues. The germline gives CDR1 MNHEY, CDR2 SMNVEV (reference sequence). The V gene end was trimmed by 4 bases and the J gene end by 5 bases; junction bases not matched to a gene: 10. CDR3 protein: CASSSIRDRGAETQYF. The DNA of the CDR3 is TGTGCCAGCAGTTCAATCCGGGACAGGGGAGCGGAGACCCAGTACTTC.